The clone carrying this TCR beta chain is deemed medium-sized. The antigen is undetermined. This entry belongs to a study of T-cell reconstitution after alpha-beta-depleted transplantation in children. The ends were cut back, 1 base at V and 7 bases at J, with 8 bases in the middle. This CDR3 is built from 13 residues. Unique molecular identifiers tagged the TCRbeta library. TCRdb re-called the PCR reads through MiXCR, storing one row per CDR3 protein. The sample includes under 7,000 distinct CDR3 sequences, about a sixth of them seen just once. General study findings and limits: Two months or so post-transplant, alpha-beta T cells reportedly derived from several hundred expanded graft clones. Diversity and T-cell counts at one year after transplant derived mostly from new T cells. Elevated TCRbeta diversity at day 60 was traced, in some patients, to surviving recipient T cells and thymic progenitors.

The receptor was derived from a boy younger than 10 with acute lymphoblastic leukemia, due to receive a stem cell transplant. The specimen comprised PBMCs, sampled before TCRalphabeta/CD19-depleted stem cell transplant. V gene TRBV12-3 or TRBV12-4 combines with J gene TRBJ2-1; D is unresolved. The CDR3 sequence: CASSLVTANEQFF. As DNA, the CDR3 is TGTGCCAGCAGTTTAGTTACAGCTAATGAGCAGTTCTTC.